Included here is one TCR beta chain sequence, with context. The antigen remains unidentified. Sequencing of the DNA from cultured CD4+ T cells was carried out with the Oncomine TCR Beta short-read assay. Cultures of CD4+ T cells served as the source for extracting genomic DNA. Using its own MiXCR run on the PCR reads, TCRdb lists one record per CDR3 protein. Of 5,000 to 7,000 distinct CDR3 sequences in the sample, about 62% were seen once. This sample was included in a study of vaccination and CD4 T cells after COVID-19. Turning to the study itself: In culture, cells were exposed to overlapping spike peptides from SARS-CoV-2, HCoV-NL63, HCoV-OC43 and HCoV-229E.

V was pared by 0 bases and J by 5 bases, with 7 bases between. The CDR3 is made up of 13 amino acids. Germline V gives CDR1 WNHNN, CDR2 SYGVQD (reference sequence). Treatment meaning: approximately 10-day PBMC culture with coronavirus spike peptide pools or control peptides (ViraFEST assay). Ahead of the COVID-19 pandemic (2011-2018), the CD4+ T cells of the unexposed donor were collected. The gene calls are TRBV10-1 and TRBJ2-5, with D possibly being TRBD1 (5 bases). The specimen was CD4+ T cells from blood, cultured in vitro. The clonotype comes from a human donor in good health. The CDR3 DNA follows: TGCGCCAGCAGTGAGTCAGGGGTGGAGACCCAGTACTTC. Translated, it gives CASSESGVETQYF.